The 18 T cell receptor beta chains below come from one sample, sequenced in a study of T cells after posttransplantation cyclophosphamide. Libraries were prepared by immunoSEQ multiplex PCR; TCRdb keeps only in-frame clonotypes and omits some of them. The specimen has over 25,000 clones, none found just once. The material sequenced was PBMCs. Every receptor here comes from a woman aged 60-70 years in good health, CMV-negative, and a related stem cell transplant donor.

This clone showed up many times. The chain combines TRBV12-3 or TRBV12-4 with TRBJ2-3; TRBD1 might be the D (7 bases). CDR3 length: 19 amino acids. V was shortened by 3 bases and J by 4 bases, with 26 bases between the two germline ends. CDR3 DNA: TGTGCCAGCAGTTTGGGGACAGAACTAGCTTCTCCCAATTCAGATACGCAGTATTTT. It encodes CASSLGTELASPNSDTQYF.

Ten or more counts support this clone. CDR3 sequence (DNA): TGTGCCAGCAGCCGGGGTGCTAGCGGGATCAACGAGCAGTACTTC. Its protein product is CASSRGASGINEQYF. The chain uses TRBV7-8 and TRBJ2-7; TRBD2 matches at 9 bases. The CDR3 is 15 amino acids. Looked up from germline, CDR1 is SGHVS and CDR2 is FQNEAQ. The ends lost 5 bases at V and 5 bases at J; junction bases unmatched: 10. The variable domain in full, completed from reference TRBV7-8 and TRBJ2-7, reads GAGVSQSPRYKVAKRGQDVALRCDPISGHVSLFWYQQALGQGPEFLTYFQNEAQLDKSGLPSDRFFAERPEGSVSTLKIQRTQQEDSAVYLCASSRGASGINEQYFGPGTRLTVT.

The chain carries TRBV9 and TRBJ2-6, with 10 positions matching TRBD2. V lost 3 bases, J lost 2 bases, and 5 bases stayed unmatched. Germline values: CDR1 SGDLS, CDR2 YYNGEE. This CDR3 is built from 17 residues. CDR3 bases: TGTGCCAGCAGCGAGAGCGGGGGGGCAGCTGGGGCCAACGTCCTGACTTTC. This sequence encodes CASSESGGAAGANVLTF.

Ten or more counts support this clone. The J gene is TRBJ2-3, the V gene TRBV7-9; 8 bases agree with TRBD2. There are 16 residues in the CDR3. V was pared by 1 base and J by 3 bases, with 6 bases of the junction left unmatched. Germline CDR1 reads SEHNR; CDR2 reads FQNEAQ (reference sequence). The CDR3 is CASSLEAGGATDTQYF. The CDR3 bases are TGTGCCAGCAGCTTAGAAGCCGGGGGGGCGACAGATACGCAGTATTTT.

This clone was counted between two and nine times. The chain recombines TRBV5-1 with TRBJ2-2; 9 bases fit TRBD1. The V and J ends lost 0 bases and 7 bases, in that order; junction bases with no gene match: 10. Germline V lookup: CDR1 SGHRS, CDR2 YFSETQ. CDR3 size: 17 residues. CDR3 residues: CASSLAIGTGKSGELFF. The CDR3 DNA reads TGCGCCAGCAGCTTGGCCATCGGGACAGGGAAGAGCGGGGAGCTGTTTTTT.

This clone was observed a handful of times. This sequence joins TRBV11-2 and TRBJ1-5; D ambiguous. Germline V CDR1 and CDR2: SGHAT, FQNNGV. The V and J ends lost 4 bases and 3 bases respectively, with 10 bases between them. The CDR3 contains 14 residues. The CDR3 region has the DNA TGTGCCAGCAGCTCCGACGGGTTCAATCAGCCCCAGCATTTT. Amino acid sequence: CASSSDGFNQPQHF.

This clone was seen many times. V and J are TRBV11-1 and TRBJ2-7, with D perhaps matching TRBD1 or TRBD2 (5 bases each). V lost 3 bases and J 5 bases, leaving 8 bases between the germline ends. CDR1 SGHAT and CDR2 FQDESV come from the germline V gene (reference sequence). This CDR3 spans 12 amino acids. CDR3 in amino acids: CASSFEGNEQYF. The CDR3 region has the DNA TGTGCCAGCAGCTTTGAGGGGAACGAGCAGTACTTC.

This clone was seen ten or more times. The chain has TRBV28 and TRBJ1-5; D gene uncertain. The length of the CDR3 is 15 residues. V was shortened by 2 bases and J by 1 base, with 9 bases between the two germline ends. Germline V gives CDR1 MDHEN, CDR2 SYDVKM. CDR3 nucleotide sequence: TGTGCCAGCAGTTTAGTGGGCTTAAGCAATCAGCCCCAGCATTTT. Its protein is CASSLVGLSNQPQHF.

CDR3 DNA: TGTGCCAGCACCAGGGCGAATTCACCCCTCCACTTT. It yields the protein CASTRANSPLHF. This chain joins TRBV6-4 and TRBJ1-6; possible D gene TRBD1, 5 bases. The germline V gene has CDR1 MRHNA and CDR2 SNTAGT. The CDR3 loop spans 12 amino acids. V was trimmed by 7 bases and J by 7 bases, leaving 8 bases between them.

In its sample, this clone was seen a few times. This sequence joins TRBV5-1 and TRBJ1-2; 10 bases align to TRBD1. The CDR3 covers 15 residues. Trimming at V came to 5 bases and at J to 3 bases, leaving 7 bases not matched to a gene. Germline-derived CDR1 and CDR2 are SGHRS and YFSETQ. The CDR3 loop is CASSLGQGDHYGYTF. The CDR3 nucleotides read TGCGCCAGCAGTCTCGGACAGGGGGATCACTATGGCTACACCTTC.

This clone was counted between two and nine times. The chain links TRBV12-3 or TRBV12-4 to TRBJ1-6; TRBD1 matches at 9 bases. Trimming at V came to 6 bases and at J to 9 bases, leaving 6 bases not matched to a gene. This CDR3 is 14 amino acids long. CDR3 nucleotides: TGTGCCAGCAGAGGGGACAGGGTTAGTTCACCCCTCCACTTT. It specifies CASRGDRVSSPLHF.

The chain combines TRBV10-2 with TRBJ1-1, with D perhaps TRBD1 (6 bases). The germline gives CDR1 WSHSY, CDR2 SAAADI. The CDR3 covers 14 residues. V dropped 6 bases and J dropped 4 bases, with 15 bases sitting between them. Here the CDR3 reads CASRGTGFSTEAFF. The DNA for the CDR3 is TGCGCCAGCAGGGGTACAGGGTTCAGCACTGAAGCTTTCTTT.

This clone was detected many times. The gene calls are TRBV12-3 or TRBV12-4 and TRBJ1-4; possibly TRBD1 for D (6 bases). The CDR3 is 14 residues long. The V gene lost 3 bases and the J gene lost 7 bases, with 12 bases spanning the gap. CDR3 loop: CASSFQGRGEKLFF. The CDR3 region has the DNA TGTGCCAGCAGTTTTCAGGGGCGCGGTGAAAAACTGTTTTTT.

The sample holds many counts of this clone. The gene calls are TRBV6-2 or TRBV6-3 and TRBJ1-5; 7 bases line up with TRBD1. This CDR3 is 16 amino acids long. With 5 bases clipped from V and 2 bases from J, the junction kept 9 bases outside the gene matches. Germline V gene sequence: CDR1 MNHEY, CDR2 SVGEGT. CDR3 region: CASSSPDRERNQPQHF. DNA of the CDR3: TGTGCCAGCAGTAGTCCTGACAGGGAACGCAATCAGCCCCAGCATTTT.

This clone was detected many times. The V gene is TRBV6-8, the J gene TRBJ2-7; 7 bases map to TRBD1. V gave up 6 bases and J gave up 5 bases; unmatched junction bases: 7. This CDR3 is built from 13 residues. Germline assignment: CDR1 MNHGY and CDR2 SAAAGT. The CDR3 sequence: CASSFDRVHEQYF. The CDR3 coding sequence is TGTGCCAGCAGCTTTGACAGGGTCCACGAGCAGTACTTC.

This clone was seen a few times. This chain connects TRBV28 to TRBJ1-5; D is possibly TRBD1 (5 bases). The germline V and J ends were trimmed by 6 bases and 6 bases, with 21 bases remaining between them. Germline V gives CDR1 MDHEN, CDR2 SYDVKM. CDR3 length equals 16 residues. CDR3 protein: CASRKVVVGVSQPQHF. The CDR3 nucleotides are TGTGCCAGCAGAAAGGTGGTAGTAGGGGTGAGTCAGCCCCAGCATTTT.

This clone turned up a few times. J is TRBJ2-2 and V is TRBV30; D possibly corresponds to TRBD2 (5 bases). Germline-derived CDR1 and CDR2 are GTSNPN and SVGIG (reference sequence). The CDR3 sequence is 15 residues long. V lost 5 bases, J lost 1 base, and 14 bases lay in between. CDR3 coding DNA: TGTGCCTGGGGGTGGAGTAGCGAGAACACCGGGGAGCTGTTTTTT. Its protein product is CAWGWSSENTGELFF.

This clone appeared a few times. The chain recombines TRBV5-6 with TRBJ2-2, with a weak D call TRBD2 (5 bases). Germline CDR1 SGHDT, CDR2 YYEEEE. V dropped 0 bases and J dropped 4 bases, with 13 bases sitting between them. This CDR3 has 16 amino acids. For the CDR3, the DNA is TGTGCCAGCAGCTTGGACGGGGTTAGCCGCACCGGGGAGCTGTTTTTT. Its protein product is CASSLDGVSRTGELFF.